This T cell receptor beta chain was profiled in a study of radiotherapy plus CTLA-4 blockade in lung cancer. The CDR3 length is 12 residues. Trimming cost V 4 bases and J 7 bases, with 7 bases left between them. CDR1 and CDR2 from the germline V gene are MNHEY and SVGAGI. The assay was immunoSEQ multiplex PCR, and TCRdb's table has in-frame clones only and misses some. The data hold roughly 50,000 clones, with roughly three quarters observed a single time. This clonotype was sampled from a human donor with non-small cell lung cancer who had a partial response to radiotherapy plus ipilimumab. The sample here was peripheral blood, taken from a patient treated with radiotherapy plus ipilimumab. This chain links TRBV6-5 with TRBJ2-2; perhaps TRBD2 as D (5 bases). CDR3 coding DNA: TGTGCCAGCAGTTCGGGAATCGGGGAGCTGTTTTTT. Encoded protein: CASSSGIGELFF.